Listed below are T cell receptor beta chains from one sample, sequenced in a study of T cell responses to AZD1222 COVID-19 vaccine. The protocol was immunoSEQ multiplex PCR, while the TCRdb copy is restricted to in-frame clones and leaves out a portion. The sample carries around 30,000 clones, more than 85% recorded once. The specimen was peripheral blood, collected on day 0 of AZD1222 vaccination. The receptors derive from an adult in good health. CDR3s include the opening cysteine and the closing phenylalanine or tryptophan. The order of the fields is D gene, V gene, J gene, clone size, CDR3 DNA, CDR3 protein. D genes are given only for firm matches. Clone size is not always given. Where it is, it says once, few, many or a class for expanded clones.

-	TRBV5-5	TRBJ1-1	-	TGTGCCAGCAGCCGGCGGAAGCCTCTGAACACTGAAGCTTTCTTT	CASSRRKPLNTEAFF
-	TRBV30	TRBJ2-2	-	TGTGCCTGGAGGGGTTGGAGAACGAACACCGGGGAGCTGTTTTTT	CAWRGWRTNTGELFF
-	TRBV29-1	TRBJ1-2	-	TGCAGCGTTGAATCGGGGGGCTGGGACTATGGCTACACCTTC	CSVESGGWDYGYTF
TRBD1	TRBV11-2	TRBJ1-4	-	TGTGCCAGCAGCTTGGGACAGGGGGATCATGAAAAACTGTTTTTT	CASSLGQGDHEKLFF
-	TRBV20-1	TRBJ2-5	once	TGCAGTGCAACCCCTGCCGAGACCCAGTACTTC	CSATPAETQYF
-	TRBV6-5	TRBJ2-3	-	TGTGCCAGCAGTTTGACTAGTCCCTCGGATACGCAGTATTTT	CASSLTSPSDTQYF
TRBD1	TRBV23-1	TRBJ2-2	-	TGCGCCAGCAGTCAATCTGAGGGCGGGACAGGAAGGTTCGCGAACACCGGGGAGCTGTTTTTT	CASSQSEGGTGRFANTGELFF
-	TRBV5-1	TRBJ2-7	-	TGCGCCAGCCAGGATTTGGGGGCAGACTACGAGCAGTACTTC	CASQDLGADYEQYF
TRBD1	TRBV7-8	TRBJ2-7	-	TGTGCCAGCGAGGGGACAGGGGCGCTAGGAGATTTATTATACGAGCAGTACTTC	CASEGTGALGDLLYEQYF
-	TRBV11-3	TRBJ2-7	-	TGTGCCAGCAGCAAGGGGCGCGGGGGCCAATACGAGCAGTACTTC	CASSKGRGGQYEQYF
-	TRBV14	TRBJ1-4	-	TGTGCCAGCAGCCCCCGGCAGGAGTTAACTAATGAAAAACTGTTTTTT	CASSPRQELTNEKLFF
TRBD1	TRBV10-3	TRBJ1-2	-	TGTGCCATCAGTGAAGGACAGGGGTTAAACTATGGCTACACCTTC	CAISEGQGLNYGYTF
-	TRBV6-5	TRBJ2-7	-	TGTGCCAGCAGGGAGGGGGGGCACGAGCAGTACTTC	CASREGGHEQYF
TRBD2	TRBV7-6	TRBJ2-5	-	TGTGCCAGCGGTTATTCGACTAGCGGATACTTAGAGACCCAGTACTTC	CASGYSTSGYLETQYF
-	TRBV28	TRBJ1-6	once	TGTGCCAGCAGTTTAGGTCGGACCCTCCACTTT	CASSLGRTLHF
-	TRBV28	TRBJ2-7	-	TGTGCCAGCACCCCAGGGCCGAGCTCCTACGAGCAGTACTTC	CASTPGPSSYEQYF
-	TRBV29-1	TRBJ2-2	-	TGCAGCGTGGACAGGGAGGGCGTCACCGGGGAGCTGTTTTTT	CSVDREGVTGELFF
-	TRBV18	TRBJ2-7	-	TGTGCCAGCTCCCTCTCCGGGACCGCCGAGCAGTACTTC	CASSLSGTAEQYF
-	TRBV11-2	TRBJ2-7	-	TGTGCCAGCAGCTTAGGGGCGGGCGCAAGTTACGAGCAGTACTTC	CASSLGAGASYEQYF
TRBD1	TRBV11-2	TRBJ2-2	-	TGTGCCAGCAGCGACAGGGAGAACACCGGGGAGCTGTTTTTT	CASSDRENTGELFF
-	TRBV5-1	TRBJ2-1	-	TGCGCCAGCAGCTATACCTCCGGGACGGCGTACAATGAGCAGTTCTTC	CASSYTSGTAYNEQFF
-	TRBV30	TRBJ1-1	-	TGTGCCTGGACCCTTGCAGTGCCGAACACTGAAGCTTTCTTT	CAWTLAVPNTEAFF
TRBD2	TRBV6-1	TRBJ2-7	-	TGTGCCAGCAGTGAAGGCGGGAGCACCTACGAGCAGTACTTC	CASSEGGSTYEQYF
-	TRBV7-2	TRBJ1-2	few	TGTGCCAGCAGCTTCCTCACTAACTATGGCTACACCTTC	CASSFLTNYGYTF
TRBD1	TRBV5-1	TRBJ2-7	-	TGCGCCAGCAGCTTGGATACAGGGGGCGAGCAGTACTTC	CASSLDTGGEQYF
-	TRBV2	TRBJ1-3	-	TGTGCCAGCATTCATGGACCGATCTCTGGAAACACCATATATTTT	CASIHGPISGNTIYF
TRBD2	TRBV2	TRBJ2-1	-	TGTGCCAGCAGTCACGGACTAGCGGGTGGGTCTAATGAGCAGTTCTTC	CASSHGLAGGSNEQFF
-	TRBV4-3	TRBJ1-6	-	TGCGCCAGCAGCCAATCCCCGAGGGCAGCCGGGACCTATAATTCACCCCTCCACTTT	CASSQSPRAAGTYNSPLHF
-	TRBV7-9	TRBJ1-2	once	TGTGCCAGCAGCTTAAAGGACGACTATGGCTACACCTTC	CASSLKDDYGYTF
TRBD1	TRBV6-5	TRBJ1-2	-	TGTGCCAGCAGTAAGACAGGGGGCGGCTACACCTTC	CASSKTGGGYTF